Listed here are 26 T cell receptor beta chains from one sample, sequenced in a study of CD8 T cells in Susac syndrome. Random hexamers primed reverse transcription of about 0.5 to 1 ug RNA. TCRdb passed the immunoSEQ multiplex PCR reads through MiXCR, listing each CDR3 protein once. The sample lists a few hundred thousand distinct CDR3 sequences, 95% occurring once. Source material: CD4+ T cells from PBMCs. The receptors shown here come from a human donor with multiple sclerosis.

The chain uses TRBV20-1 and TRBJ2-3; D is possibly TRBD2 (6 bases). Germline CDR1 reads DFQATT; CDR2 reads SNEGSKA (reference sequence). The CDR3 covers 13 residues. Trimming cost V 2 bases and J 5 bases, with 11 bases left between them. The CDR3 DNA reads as TGCAGTGCTAGAATCCTAGCGAGAGATACGCAGTATTTT. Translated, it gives CSARILARDTQYF.

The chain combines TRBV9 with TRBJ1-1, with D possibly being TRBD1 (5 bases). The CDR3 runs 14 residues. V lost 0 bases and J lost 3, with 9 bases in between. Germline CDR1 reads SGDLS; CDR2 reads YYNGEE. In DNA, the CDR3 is TGTGCCAGCAGCGTAGCTCCCAGGGACACTGAAGCTTTCTTT. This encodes CASSVAPRDTEAFF.

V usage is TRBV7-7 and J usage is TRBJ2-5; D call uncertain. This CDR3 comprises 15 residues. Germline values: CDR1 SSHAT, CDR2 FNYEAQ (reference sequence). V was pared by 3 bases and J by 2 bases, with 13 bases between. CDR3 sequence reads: CASSFRPTLQETQYF. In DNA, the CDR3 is TGTGCCAGCAGCTTCCGACCGACGCTGCAAGAGACCCAGTACTTC.

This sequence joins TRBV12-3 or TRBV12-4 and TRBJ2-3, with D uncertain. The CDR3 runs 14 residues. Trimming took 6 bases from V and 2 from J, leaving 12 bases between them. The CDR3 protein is CASRRRVTTDTQYF. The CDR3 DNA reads TGTGCCAGCAGAAGACGGGTAACCACAGATACGCAGTATTTT.

The chain's CDR3 is CASSTETQQFF. The CDR3 DNA sequence: TGTGCCAGCAGTACGGAGACCCAGCAGTTCTTC. The chain uses TRBV28 and TRBJ2-1; D is undetermined. Germline V CDR1 and CDR2: MDHEN, SYDVKM. CDR3 length: 11 amino acids. V was clipped by 5 bases and J by 11 bases, with 10 bases between them.

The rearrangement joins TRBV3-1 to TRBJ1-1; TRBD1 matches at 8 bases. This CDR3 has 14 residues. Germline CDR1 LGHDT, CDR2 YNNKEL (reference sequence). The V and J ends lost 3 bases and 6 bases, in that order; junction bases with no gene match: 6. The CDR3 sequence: CASSHRQGRSEAFF. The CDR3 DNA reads TGTGCCAGCAGCCACCGACAGGGGAGGTCTGAAGCTTTCTTT.

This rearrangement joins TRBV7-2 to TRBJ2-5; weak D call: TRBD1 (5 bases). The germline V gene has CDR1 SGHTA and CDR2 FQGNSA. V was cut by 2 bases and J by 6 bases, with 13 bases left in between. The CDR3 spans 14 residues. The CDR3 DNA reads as TGTGCCAGCAGCTTAATCAGGGAACAAAAGACCCAGTACTTC. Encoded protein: CASSLIREQKTQYF.

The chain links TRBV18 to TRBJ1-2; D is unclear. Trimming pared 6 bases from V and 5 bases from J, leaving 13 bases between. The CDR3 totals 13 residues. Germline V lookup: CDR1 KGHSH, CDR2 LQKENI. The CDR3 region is CASSVASPYGYTF. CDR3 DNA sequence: TGTGCCAGCTCGGTTGCTTCGCCTTATGGCTACACCTTC.

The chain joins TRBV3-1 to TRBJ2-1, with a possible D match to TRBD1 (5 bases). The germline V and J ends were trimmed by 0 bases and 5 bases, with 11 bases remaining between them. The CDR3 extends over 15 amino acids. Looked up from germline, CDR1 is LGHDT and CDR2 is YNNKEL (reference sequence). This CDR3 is CASSQDARAHNEQFF. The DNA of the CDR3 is TGTGCCAGCAGCCAAGACGCCAGGGCCCACAATGAGCAGTTCTTC.

DNA for the CDR3: TGTGCCTGGAGTGTAGTGGGAGGGCGGAACGAGCAGTACTTC. This encodes CAWSVVGGRNEQYF. V is TRBV30 and J is TRBJ2-7; 7 bases are shared with TRBD2. This CDR3 has 14 amino acids. V was pared by 0 bases and J by 5 bases, with 7 bases of the junction left unmatched. The germline V gene encodes CDR1 GTSNPN and CDR2 SVGIG (reference sequence).

The CDR3 nucleotides are TGCAGTGAACTAGCGGGAGGTACAGATACGCAGTATTTT. This gives the protein CSELAGGTDTQYF. The chain links TRBV20-1 to TRBJ2-3; 12 nucleotides match TRBD2. This CDR3 is 13 amino acids long. Germline V gene lookup returns CDR1 DFQATT and CDR2 SNEGSKA (reference sequence). Trimming removed 7 bases from V and 3 bases from J; junction bases left unmatched: 2.

CDR3 residues: CASSVEGLPGNNEQFF. CDR3 bases: TGTGCCAGCAGCGTAGAGGGCTTGCCGGGCAACAATGAGCAGTTCTTC. The chain recombines TRBV9 with TRBJ2-1; D not certain. CDR1 and CDR2 from the germline V gene are SGDLS and YYNGEE. There are 16 residues in the CDR3. The V and J ends lost 0 bases and 5 bases respectively, with 15 bases between them.

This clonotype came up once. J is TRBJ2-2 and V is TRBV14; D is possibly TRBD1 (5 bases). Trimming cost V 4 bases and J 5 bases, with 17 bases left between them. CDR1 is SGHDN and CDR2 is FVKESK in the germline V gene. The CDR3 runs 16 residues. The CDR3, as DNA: TGTGCCAGCAGCCCAACACGCAGGGCCAGGACCGGGGAGCTGTTTTTT. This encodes CASSPTRRARTGELFF.

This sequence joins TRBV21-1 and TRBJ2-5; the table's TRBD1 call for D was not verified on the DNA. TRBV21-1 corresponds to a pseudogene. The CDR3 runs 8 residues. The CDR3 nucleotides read TGTGCCAGCATTACGGGATACTTC. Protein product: CASITGYF.

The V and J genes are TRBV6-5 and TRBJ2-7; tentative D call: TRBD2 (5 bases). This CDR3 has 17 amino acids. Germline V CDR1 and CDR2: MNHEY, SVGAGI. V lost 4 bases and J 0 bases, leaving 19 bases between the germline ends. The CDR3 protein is CASSSRPFHRGSYEQYF. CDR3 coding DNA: TGTGCCAGCAGTTCCCGTCCCTTCCACCGGGGCTCCTACGAGCAGTACTTC.

The CDR3 loop reads CSARDPTSGGNEQYF. The DNA of the CDR3 is TGCAGTGCTAGAGATCCAACTAGCGGGGGGAACGAGCAGTACTTC. This sequence joins TRBV20-1 and TRBJ2-7, with 12 nucleotides matching TRBD2. Germline V gives CDR1 DFQATT, CDR2 SNEGSKA (reference sequence). V lost 0 bases to trimming and J lost 5 bases; unmatched junction nucleotides: 5. The CDR3 extends over 15 amino acids.

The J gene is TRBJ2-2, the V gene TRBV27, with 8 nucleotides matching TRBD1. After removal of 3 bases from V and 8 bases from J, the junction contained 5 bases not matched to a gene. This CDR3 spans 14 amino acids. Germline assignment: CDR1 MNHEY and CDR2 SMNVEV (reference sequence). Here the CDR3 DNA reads TGTGCCAGCAGTTTCCAGGGGGCTATAGGGGAGCTGTTTTTT. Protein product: CASSFQGAIGELFF.

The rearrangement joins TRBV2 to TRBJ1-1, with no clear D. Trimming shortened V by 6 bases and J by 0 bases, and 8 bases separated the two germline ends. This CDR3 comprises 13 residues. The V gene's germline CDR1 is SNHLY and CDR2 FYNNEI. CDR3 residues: CASRVGVNTEAFF. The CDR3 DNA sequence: TGTGCCAGCAGGGTCGGTGTGAACACTGAAGCTTTCTTT.

Here the CDR3 reads CASSGATDLQQFF. The DNA for the CDR3 is TGTGCCAGCTCAGGCGCGACGGACTTACAGCAGTTCTTC. This sequence joins TRBV18 and TRBJ2-1; D perhaps matches TRBD2 (5 bases). The germline gives CDR1 KGHSH, CDR2 LQKENI. The CDR3 extends over 13 amino acids. Trimming took off 5 bases at V and 11 bases at J, with 16 bases between the two ends.

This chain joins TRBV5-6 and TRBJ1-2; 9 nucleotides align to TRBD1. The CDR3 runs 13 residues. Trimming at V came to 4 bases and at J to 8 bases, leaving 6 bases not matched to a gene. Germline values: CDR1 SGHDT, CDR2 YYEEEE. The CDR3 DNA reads TGTGCCAGCAGCCCACAGGGGGCATGGGGCTACACCTTC. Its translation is CASSPQGAWGYTF.

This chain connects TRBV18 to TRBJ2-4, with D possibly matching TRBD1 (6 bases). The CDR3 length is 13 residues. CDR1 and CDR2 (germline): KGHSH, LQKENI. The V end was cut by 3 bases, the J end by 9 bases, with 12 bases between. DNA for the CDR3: TGTGCCAGCTCACCCACTGCGGACAGCATTCAGTACTTC. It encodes CASSPTADSIQYF.

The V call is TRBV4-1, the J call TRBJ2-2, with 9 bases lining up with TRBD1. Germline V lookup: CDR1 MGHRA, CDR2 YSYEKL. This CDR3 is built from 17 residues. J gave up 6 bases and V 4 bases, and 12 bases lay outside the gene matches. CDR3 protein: CASSPHGTGFLAGELFF. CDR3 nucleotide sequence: TGCGCCAGCAGCCCCCATGGGACAGGGTTCTTGGCCGGGGAGCTGTTTTTT.

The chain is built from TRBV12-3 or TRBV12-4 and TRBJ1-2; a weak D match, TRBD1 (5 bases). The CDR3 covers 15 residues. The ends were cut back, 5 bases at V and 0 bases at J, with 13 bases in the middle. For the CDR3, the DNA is TGTGCCAGCAGTCCTAACAGGATAGCTAACTATGGCTACACCTTC. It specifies CASSPNRIANYGYTF.

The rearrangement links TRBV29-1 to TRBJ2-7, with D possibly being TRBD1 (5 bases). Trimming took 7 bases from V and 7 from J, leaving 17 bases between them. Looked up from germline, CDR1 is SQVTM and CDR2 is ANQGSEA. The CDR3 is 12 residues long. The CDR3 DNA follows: TGCAGCGCGACAGTGGGGTTGAGGGAGCAGTACTTC. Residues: CSATVGLREQYF.

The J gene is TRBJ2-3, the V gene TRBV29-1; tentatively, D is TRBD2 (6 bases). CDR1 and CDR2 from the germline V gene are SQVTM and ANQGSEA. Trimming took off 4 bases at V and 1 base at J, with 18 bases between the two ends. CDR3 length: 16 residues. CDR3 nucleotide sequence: TGCAGCGTTGTTAAGTGGGCGGGAATGGGCACAGATACGCAGTATTTT. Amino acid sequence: CSVVKWAGMGTDTQYF.

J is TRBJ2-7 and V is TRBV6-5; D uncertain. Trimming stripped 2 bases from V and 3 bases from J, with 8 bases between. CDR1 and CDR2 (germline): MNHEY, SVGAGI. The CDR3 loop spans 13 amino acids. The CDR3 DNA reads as TGTGCCAGCAGTTACATCTGGGACTACGAGCAGTACTTC. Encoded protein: CASSYIWDYEQYF.